This T cell receptor (beta chain) was retrieved from a study of T-cell memory formation after mild COVID-19. Study overall: TCR clustering was largely donor specific.

Overall study findings and caveats: CD4/CD8 balance characterized clones contracting day 15 to 85, and CD4+ skew characterized later expanders. Proof of SARS-CoV-2 specificity was absent for the second-wave clones that crested on day 37. Shrinking CD4+ clones were chiefly CM and EM; CD8+ ones were chiefly EMRA.

One entry per CDR3 protein results from TCRdb running MiXCR on the 5' RACE reads. The sample contains 180,000 or so distinct CDR3 sequences, more than 9% of which appear only once. In its sample, this clonotype was seen a few times. Its specificity is not known. The clonotype originates from a man aged 18 to 29 who had mild COVID-19 (a few samples of this study predate the infection). Cell type and time point are not known. The sample comprised PBMCs or a T cell subset sorted from them (not recorded which).

CDR3: CASRRQGTEAFF. Here the CDR3 DNA reads TGTGCCAGCAGAAGACAGGGGACTGAAGCTTTCTTT. The rearrangement joins TRBV5-5 to TRBJ1-1; 8 bases map to TRBD1. CDR3 length: 12 amino acids. Germline V gene lookup returns CDR1 SGHKS and CDR2 YYEKEE (reference sequence). With 5 bases clipped from V and 5 bases from J, the junction kept 2 bases outside the gene matches.